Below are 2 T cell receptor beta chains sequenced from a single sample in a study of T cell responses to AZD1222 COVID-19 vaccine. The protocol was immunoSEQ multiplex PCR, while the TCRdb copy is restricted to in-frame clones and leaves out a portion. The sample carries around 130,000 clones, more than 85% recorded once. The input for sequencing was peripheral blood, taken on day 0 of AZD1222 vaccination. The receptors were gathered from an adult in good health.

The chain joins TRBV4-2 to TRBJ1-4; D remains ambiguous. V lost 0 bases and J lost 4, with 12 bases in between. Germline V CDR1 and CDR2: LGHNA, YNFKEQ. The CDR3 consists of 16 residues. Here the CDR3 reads CASSQDLLRRNEKLFF. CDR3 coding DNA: TGTGCCAGCAGCCAAGATTTATTGCGGCGTAATGAAAAACTGTTTTTT.

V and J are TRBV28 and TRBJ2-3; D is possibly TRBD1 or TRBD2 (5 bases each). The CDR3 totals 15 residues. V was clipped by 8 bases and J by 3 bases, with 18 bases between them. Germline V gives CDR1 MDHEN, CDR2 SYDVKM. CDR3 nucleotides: TGTGCCAGCCGAACCGGGACCCTAGAGACAGATACGCAGTATTTT. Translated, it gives CASRTGTLETDTQYF.